This T cell receptor (beta chain) stems from a study of blood T cell repertoires in COVID-19. Study details: Donors in the United States, Italy and Spain gave samples during acute or convalescent COVID-19.

Per the original data handling: Counts of nucleated cells, estimated from reference gene primer amplification, were obtained. Sequenced by immunoSEQ multiplex PCR; TCRdb stores in-frame clones only, minus some. V and J calls plus clone size are reproduced from that table; the DNA served to infer D and trimming. This table has about 330,000 clones, 65% to 90% appearing once. Germline CDR1 SGHRS, CDR2 YFSETQ. Trimming removed 4 bases at V and 7 bases at J, with 17 bases between. The CDR3 consists of 15 residues. This clone was observed a handful of times. The sequencing sample was made of peripheral blood. This receptor was taken from a human donor in a cohort sampled during active COVID-19. J is TRBJ1-4 and V is TRBV5-1; TRBD1 is a possible D gene (6 bases). In nucleotides, the CDR3 is TGCGCCAGCAGCCCTGATCAGGGGCTGGGTGAAAAACTGTTTTTT. This encodes CASSPDQGLGEKLFF.